This entry lists 19 T cell receptor beta chains sequenced from one sample in a study of T-cell memory formation after mild COVID-19. TCRdb independently ran MiXCR on the 5' RACE reads; one entry per CDR3 protein. The table lists about 170,000 distinct CDR3 sequences, 10% to 15% of them singletons. Sequences were obtained from PBMCs or a T cell subset sorted from them (not recorded which). The receptors stem from a man younger than 35 who had mild COVID-19 (a few samples of this study predate the infection). Cell type and time point are not known.

This clonotype was seen more than once but under ten times. The rearrangement joins TRBV20-1 to TRBJ2-1; 9 positions agree with TRBD2. This CDR3 comprises 14 residues. The junction had 5 bases not matched to a gene; V was cut back by 4 bases and J by 4 bases. CDR1 and CDR2 from the germline V gene are DFQATT and SNEGSKA (reference sequence). The CDR3 DNA sequence: TGCAGTGCTATTCTCGCGGGGGGGTACAATGAGCAGTTCTTC. Residues: CSAILAGGYNEQFF.

The chain employs TRBV7-9 and TRBJ1-1, with D perhaps TRBD1 (6 bases). CDR3 length: 14 residues. Trimming shortened V by 10 bases and J by 4 bases, and 19 bases separated the two germline ends. Germline-derived CDR1 and CDR2 are SEHNR and FQNEAQ (reference sequence). The CDR3 region is CATTRDGGATEAFF. The CDR3 nucleotides are TGTGCCACCACGCGGGATGGGGGGGCCACTGAAGCTTTCTTT.

The V gene is TRBV5-1, the J gene TRBJ1-4; the match to TRBD1 covers 8 bases. Trimming removed 4 bases from V and 6 bases from J; junction bases left unmatched: 5. CDR3 length: 14 residues. Germline CDR1 and CDR2: SGHRS and YFSETQ. CDR3 coding DNA: TGCGCCAGCAGCCGACAGGGGTTGGATGAAAAACTGTTTTTT. Encoded protein: CASSRQGLDEKLFF.

This clonotype has ten or more counts. The chain has TRBV5-1 and TRBJ2-5, with D possibly matching TRBD2 (5 bases). The CDR3 has 13 amino acids. V shed 4 bases and J shed 5 bases, with 12 bases lying between them. Germline V gene lookup returns CDR1 SGHRS and CDR2 YFSETQ. The CDR3 region has the DNA TGCGCCAGCAGCCCCCCAGGAGGCGAGACCCAGTACTTC. This sequence encodes CASSPPGGETQYF.

The chain employs TRBV4-2 and TRBJ2-7, with unresolved D. Germline CDR1 and CDR2: LGHNA and YNFKEQ. The CDR3 is 15 residues long. V lost 0 bases, J lost 6 bases, and 15 bases lay in between. The CDR3 nucleotides are TGTGCCAGCAGCCAAGATGGGCCCTACCTCTTCGAGCAGTACGTC. This codes for CASSQDGPYLFEQYV.

This clonotype was seen many times. The rearrangement joins TRBV7-9 to TRBJ1-4; 7 bases are shared with TRBD1. Germline CDR1 and CDR2: SEHNR and FQNEAQ (reference sequence). The CDR3 consists of 17 residues. With 5 bases clipped from V and 5 bases from J, the junction kept 14 bases outside the gene matches. CDR3 DNA sequence: TGTGCCAGCAGCCGGACAGGAAGGTCCGCCTTAAATGAAAAACTGTTTTTT. It codes for CASSRTGRSALNEKLFF.

V and J are TRBV7-6 and TRBJ2-1; unclear D gene. Trimming shortened V by 6 bases and J by 0 bases, and 15 bases separated the two germline ends. The germline gives CDR1 SGHVS, CDR2 FNYEAQ. The CDR3 contains 16 residues. The CDR3 DNA follows: TGTGCCAGCAGTCCCCTTGTGTACGGCTCCTACAATGAGCAGTTCTTC. Its protein product is CASSPLVYGSYNEQFF.

In its sample, this clonotype was seen a few times. The chain has TRBV3-1 and TRBJ2-3; a weak D match, TRBD2 (6 bases). There are 17 residues in the CDR3. In germline, CDR1 is LGHDT, CDR2 YNNKEL (reference sequence). Trimming cost V 4 bases and J 1 base, with 18 bases left between them. Written as DNA, the CDR3 is TGTGCCAGCAGCCGAAAGACTAGGGCTGGGGGCACAGATACGCAGTATTTT. Translating it yields CASSRKTRAGGTDTQYF.

This rearrangement joins TRBV30 to TRBJ1-1, with D unresolved. Trimming removed 4 bases at V and 2 bases at J, with 14 bases between. Germline CDR1 GTSNPN, CDR2 SVGIG (reference sequence). The CDR3 is made up of 14 amino acids. The CDR3 protein is CAWITSALNTEAFF. The CDR3, as DNA: TGTGCCTGGATTACTTCAGCACTTAACACTGAAGCTTTCTTT.

This clonotype was counted between two and nine times. The chain uses TRBV5-5 and TRBJ1-1; 10 nucleotides match TRBD1. The CDR3 is 15 amino acids. Germline V gene lookup returns CDR1 SGHKS and CDR2 YYEKEE (reference sequence). J lost 6 bases, V lost 0 bases, and 5 bases had no gene match. Here the CDR3 DNA reads TGTGCCAGCAGCTTGGGGACAGGGGGTTTTGCTGAAGCTTTCTTT. It translates to CASSLGTGGFAEAFF.

The chain employs TRBV11-2 and TRBJ2-7, with 8 positions matching TRBD1. The CDR3 extends over 12 amino acids. V dropped 5 bases and J dropped 7; count of bases not matched to a gene: 4. Germline values: CDR1 SGHAT, CDR2 FQNNGV. CDR3 region: CASSTTGGEQYF. The CDR3 bases are TGTGCCAGCAGCACTACAGGGGGGGAGCAGTACTTC.

The V call is TRBV20-1, the J call TRBJ2-5; TRBD2 aligns across 8 bases. Losses at the gene ends were 3 bases for V and 2 bases for J; bases not matched to a gene: 8. The CDR3 consists of 15 residues. The germline V gene encodes CDR1 DFQATT and CDR2 SNEGSKA (reference sequence). For the CDR3, the DNA is TGCAGTGCTAGGGGGCGAGCGGGAGATCAAGAGACCCAGTACTTC. Amino acids: CSARGRAGDQETQYF.

V and J are TRBV28 and TRBJ2-4, with no clear D. Germline CDR1 is MDHEN and CDR2 is SYDVKM. The CDR3 has 13 amino acids. V was pared by 7 bases and J by 0 bases, with 7 bases between. Written as DNA, the CDR3 is TGTGCCAGCACCGAGGTAGCCAAAAACATTCAGTACTTC. Protein: CASTEVAKNIQYF.

The J gene is TRBJ2-2, the V gene TRBV7-3, with 7 bases that match TRBD1. This CDR3 spans 14 amino acids. V dropped 1 base and J dropped 5; count of bases not matched to a gene: 1. In germline, CDR1 is SGHTA, CDR2 FQGTGA. CDR3 residues: CASSLNRGTGELFF. The CDR3 bases are TGTGCCAGCAGCTTAAACAGGGGAACCGGGGAGCTGTTTTTT.

V gene TRBV4-1 combines with J gene TRBJ1-2; D is unresolved. V lost 0 bases, J lost 4 bases, and 12 bases lay in between. Germline V gene lookup returns CDR1 MGHRA and CDR2 YSYEKL. This CDR3 has 15 amino acids. CDR3 amino acids: CASSQEGRARYGYTF. CDR3 in DNA: TGCGCCAGCAGCCAAGAAGGCCGCGCGCGCTATGGCTACACCTTC.

There are many counts of this clonotype. The chain uses TRBV5-1 and TRBJ2-7; D gene ambiguous. Germline V gene lookup returns CDR1 SGHRS and CDR2 YFSETQ. The V end lost 4 bases, the J end lost 6 bases, and 17 bases lay between the germline ends. The CDR3 consists of 14 residues. The CDR3 nucleotides are TGCGCCAGCAGCCTAGGGCAGTTACAAGGCGAGCAGTACTTC. Encoded protein: CASSLGQLQGEQYF.

V gene TRBV5-1 combines with J gene TRBJ1-1; D is unclear. Germline V lookup: CDR1 SGHRS, CDR2 YFSETQ. V was shortened by 0 bases and J by 4 bases, with 13 bases between the two germline ends. The CDR3 sequence is 15 residues long. This chain's CDR3 is CASSLGPTSGTEAFF. CDR3 nucleotide sequence: TGCGCCAGCAGCTTGGGCCCCACATCGGGCACTGAAGCTTTCTTT. The variable domain in full, completed from reference TRBV5-1 and TRBJ1-1, reads KAGVTQTPRYLIKTRGQQVTLSCSPISGHRSVSWYQQTPGQGLQFLFEYFSETQRNKGNFPGRFSGRQFSNSRSEMNVSTLELGDSALYLCASSLGPTSGTEAFFGQGTRLTVV.

The chain combines TRBV20-1 with TRBJ1-1; D remains ambiguous. Trimming removed 0 bases from V and 4 bases from J, with 9 bases in between. CDR1 and CDR2 from the germline V gene are DFQATT and SNEGSKA (reference sequence). The CDR3 loop spans 13 amino acids. CDR3 protein: CSARDVIATEAFF. CDR3 nucleotides: TGCAGTGCTAGAGACGTCATAGCCACTGAAGCTTTCTTT.

This sequence joins TRBV12-3 or TRBV12-4 and TRBJ2-6; no clear D. The CDR3 is 13 residues long. Trimming pared 5 bases from V and 6 bases from J, leaving 8 bases between. The CDR3 sequence is CASSLQSANVLTF. CDR3 DNA: TGTGCCAGCAGTCTTCAGTCGGCCAACGTCCTGACTTTC.